Listed here are 23 T cell receptor beta chains from one sample, sequenced in a study of T cell changes during pregnancy in multiple sclerosis. Clones were read by immunoSEQ multiplex PCR, and TCRdb kept only the in-frame ones, dropping some. The table lists 35,000 to 50,000 clones, 80% to 95% of them singletons. Sequences were derived from CD4+ T cells from peripheral blood mononuclear cells, sampled in the first trimester of pregnancy. These receptors were taken from a female donor with multiple sclerosis, enrolled in a pregnancy study.

The chain links TRBV28 to TRBJ1-1; D gene uncertain. V was trimmed by 5 bases and J by 7 bases, leaving 14 bases between them. The CDR3 has 13 residues. The germline gives CDR1 MDHEN, CDR2 SYDVKM. The CDR3 region is CASSLHLAGEAFF. Here the CDR3 DNA reads TGTGCCAGCAGTCTCCACTTGGCAGGTGAAGCTTTCTTT.

This clone was detected only once. The genes are TRBV7-2 and TRBJ2-7; 9 positions agree with TRBD1. Germline V gene lookup returns CDR1 SGHTA and CDR2 FQGNSA. The CDR3 runs 14 residues. The junction had 9 bases not matched to a gene; V was cut back by 5 bases and J by 7 bases. DNA of the CDR3: TGTGCCAGCAGCGTAGGGACAGGGCCCGCTGAGCAGTACTTC. Its protein is CASSVGTGPAEQYF.

The V gene is TRBV19, the J gene TRBJ2-1; D unresolved. CDR1 is LNHDA and CDR2 is SQIVND in the germline V gene (reference sequence). V was shortened by 7 bases and J by 4 bases, with 17 bases between the two germline ends. The CDR3 runs to 15 residues. CDR3 residues: CASNPRHDLYNEQFF. The CDR3 region has the DNA TGTGCCAGTAACCCCCGACACGACCTGTACAATGAGCAGTTCTTC.

This clone was detected a few times. CDR3 protein: CASSFYGQTDGYTF. The CDR3 nucleotides are TGTGCCAGCAGTTTTTACGGACAGACGGATGGCTACACCTTC. The V call is TRBV6-5, the J call TRBJ1-2; a weak D match, TRBD1 (6 bases). This CDR3 has 14 residues. In germline, CDR1 is MNHEY, CDR2 SVGAGI. V was trimmed by 4 bases and J by 6 bases, leaving 15 bases between them.

This chain joins TRBV6-1 and TRBJ1-2; 7 bases align to TRBD1. CDR1 MNHNS and CDR2 SASEGT come from the germline V gene. CDR3 length equals 15 residues. J lost 4 bases, V lost 3 bases, and 8 bases had no gene match. The CDR3 DNA reads TGTGCCAGCAGTGAGTCTAGGCAGGGGGTCTATGGCTACACCTTC. Protein product: CASSESRQGVYGYTF.

V and J are TRBV30 and TRBJ1-2; 11 nucleotides match TRBD1. Trimming removed 7 bases from V and 2 bases from J; junction bases left unmatched: 9. Germline V gene sequence: CDR1 GTSNPN, CDR2 SVGIG (reference sequence). The CDR3 has 15 residues. CDR3 DNA: TGTGCCTCAAACCCCGGGACAGGGGGGAACTATGGCTACACCTTC. Residues: CASNPGTGGNYGYTF.

The J gene is TRBJ2-1, the V gene TRBV29-1; the D gene is possibly TRBD2 (6 bases). The CDR3 sequence is 14 residues long. V was shortened by 7 bases and J by 2 bases, with 15 bases between the two germline ends. Germline assignment: CDR1 SQVTM and CDR2 ANQGSEA. Here the CDR3 reads CSGDREPPYNEQFF. As DNA, the CDR3 is TGCAGCGGGGATCGGGAGCCCCCCTACAATGAGCAGTTCTTC.

The CDR3 sequence is CASSRGQNDEKLFF. As DNA, the CDR3 is TGCGCCAGCAGCCGCGGACAGAATGATGAAAAACTGTTTTTT. The chain employs TRBV23-1 and TRBJ1-4, with TRBD1 as a possible D gene (6 bases). TRBV23-1 belongs to the ORF category, with a function that is uncertain. This CDR3 comprises 14 residues. Trimming shortened V by 6 bases and J by 6 bases, and 14 bases separated the two germline ends.

This chain links TRBV28 with TRBJ2-1; TRBD1 aligns across 7 bases. V was pared by 7 bases and J by 7 bases, with 7 bases of the junction left unmatched. The CDR3 runs to 13 residues. From germline, CDR1 is MDHEN and CDR2 SYDVKM. The CDR3 DNA reads as TGTGCCAGCAATAGACAGGGCAGGAATGAGCAGTTCTTC. Its protein product is CASNRQGRNEQFF.

The rearrangement uses TRBV2 and TRBJ2-5; D call uncertain. V lost 7 bases and J lost 4, with 7 bases in between. Germline assignment: CDR1 SNHLY and CDR2 FYNNEI. This CDR3 region has 11 residues. CDR3 amino acids: CASTLRETQYF. The CDR3 DNA is TGTGCCAGCACTCTACGAGAGACCCAGTACTTC.

The rearrangement uses TRBV5-1 and TRBJ2-7; 9 bases are a match to TRBD2. V shed 0 bases, J shed 7 bases, and the junction held 5 bases outside the gene matches. The CDR3 covers 14 residues. Germline CDR1 reads SGHRS; CDR2 reads YFSETQ. For the CDR3, the DNA is TGCGCCAGCAGCTTGGGCGGGAGGGCCGGTGAGCAGTACTTC. Its translation: CASSLGGRAGEQYF.

J is TRBJ2-1 and V is TRBV16; D is unresolved. Germline V lookup: CDR1 KGHSY, CDR2 FQNENV. The CDR3 has 16 amino acids. With 4 bases removed from V and 0 bases from J, the gap between germline ends came to 13 bases. As DNA, the CDR3 is TGTGCCAGCAGCCCCAGGCATCAAAGCTCCTACAATGAGCAGTTCTTC. It codes for CASSPRHQSSYNEQFF.

This clone was recorded once. The chain links TRBV5-1 to TRBJ2-1; 7 bases line up with TRBD2. The CDR3 is 15 amino acids. The ends lost 1 base at V and 4 bases at J; junction bases unmatched: 5. Germline loops: CDR1 SGHRS, CDR2 YFSETQ. The DNA for the CDR3 is TGCGCCAGCAGCTTGAGGCTAGCGGCGTACAATGAGCAGTTCTTC. Its protein product is CASSLRLAAYNEQFF.

This chain joins TRBV5-6 and TRBJ2-7; D unclear. This CDR3 spans 15 amino acids. V was clipped by 6 bases and J by 0 bases, with 16 bases between them. Germline lookup yields CDR1 SGHDT and CDR2 YYEEEE. The CDR3 reads CASTLGQVFSYEQYF. CDR3 sequence (DNA): TGTGCCAGCACCCTTGGGCAGGTTTTCTCCTACGAGCAGTACTTC.

The chain carries TRBV4-1 and TRBJ1-2; TRBD1 might be the D (6 bases). Trimming took 4 bases from V and 6 from J, leaving 21 bases between them. The CDR3 extends over 16 amino acids. Germline CDR1 reads MGHRA; CDR2 reads YSYEKL. CDR3 amino acids: CASSPQILGTGHGYTF. The CDR3 DNA follows: TGCGCCAGCAGCCCCCAAATTCTCGGAACAGGGCATGGCTACACCTTC.

The chain carries TRBV29-1 and TRBJ1-1; perhaps TRBD1 as D (6 bases). CDR1 is SQVTM, CDR2 ANQGSEA, per germline. V lost 4 bases, J lost 3 bases, and 12 bases lay in between. CDR3 length: 13 residues. The CDR3 loop reads CSVGGTPDTEAFF. In DNA, the CDR3 is TGCAGCGTTGGGGGGACACCCGACACTGAAGCTTTCTTT.

The chain uses TRBV20-1 and TRBJ1-1; tentatively, D is TRBD1 (5 bases). The germline CDR1 and CDR2 sequences are DFQATT and SNEGSKA (reference sequence). The CDR3 has 11 residues. V lost 3 bases to trimming and J lost 9 bases, with 11 bases between them. CDR3 amino acids: CSASDSAKAFF. Here the CDR3 DNA reads TGCAGTGCTAGCGACAGTGCCAAAGCTTTCTTT.

V usage is TRBV27 and J usage is TRBJ2-5; 11 bases are a match to TRBD2. CDR3 length equals 15 residues. The germline CDR1 and CDR2 sequences are MNHEY and SMNVEV (reference sequence). V lost 5 bases, J lost 4 bases, and 6 bases stayed unmatched. The CDR3 here is CASSVLGLAGETQYF. The CDR3 coding sequence is TGTGCCAGCAGTGTGTTAGGACTAGCGGGAGAGACCCAGTACTTC.

The rearrangement links TRBV7-3 to TRBJ2-1; 15 positions agree with TRBD2. Germline loops: CDR1 SGHTA, CDR2 FQGTGA. V lost 2 bases, J lost 0 bases, and 8 bases stayed unmatched. The CDR3 runs 20 residues. CDR3 protein: CASSLGSGLAGGPSYNEQFF. CDR3 sequence (DNA): TGTGCCAGCAGCTTAGGGTCGGGACTAGCGGGAGGACCCTCCTACAATGAGCAGTTCTTC.

This clone appeared a single time. This rearrangement joins TRBV27 to TRBJ2-3, with 9 bases aligning to TRBD2. The junction had 10 bases not matched to a gene; V was cut back by 4 bases and J by 2 bases. The germline gives CDR1 MNHEY, CDR2 SMNVEV (reference sequence). The CDR3 extends over 17 amino acids. The CDR3 nucleotides read TGTGCCAGCAGTTCCTATGGTGCGGGAGGGAACACAGATACGCAGTATTTT. Translating it yields CASSSYGAGGNTDTQYF.

The gene calls are TRBV27 and TRBJ2-1; D unresolved. Trimming cost V 7 bases and J 15 bases, with 25 bases left between them. The CDR3 is 14 residues long. In germline, CDR1 is MNHEY, CDR2 SMNVEV (reference sequence). DNA of the CDR3: TGTGCCAGCACCCCAACCCCCGCTCGATTCGCGTGGTTCTTC. Amino acids: CASTPTPARFAWFF.

This chain joins TRBV14 and TRBJ2-5, with TRBD2 identical over 7 bases. Germline trimming cut 4 bases from V and 2 bases from J; bases unmatched to any gene: 13. In germline, CDR1 is SGHDN, CDR2 FVKESK. CDR3 length: 17 residues. The CDR3 sequence is CASSPIGGLRTQETQYF. The CDR3 DNA is TGTGCCAGCAGCCCGATCGGGGGGTTGAGGACACAAGAGACCCAGTACTTC.

This clone appeared a single time. DNA for the CDR3: TGTGCCACCAGCAGAGATACCCGTGGGACTAGCGGTTCCTACAATGAGCAGTTCTTC. Translated: CATSRDTRGTSGSYNEQFF. The V call is TRBV15, the J call TRBJ2-1, with 11 nucleotides matching TRBD2. Germline V gene lookup returns CDR1 LNHNV and CDR2 YYDKDF (reference sequence). V shed 0 bases and J 1 base; nucleotides not matched to a gene: 8. CDR3 length equals 19 residues.